The 4 T cell receptor beta chains below come from one sample, sequenced in a study of blood T cell repertoires in COVID-19. Only in-frame clones appear in the TCRdb table, and some are missing; sequencing was by immunoSEQ multiplex PCR. The top ten hold 13% of the sample, which has around 260,000 clones, approximately 83% seen once. The sequencing sample was made of peripheral blood. These receptors were collected from a human donor in a cohort sampled during active COVID-19.

This chain links TRBV18 with TRBJ1-2; unclear D gene. CDR3 size: 14 residues. Trimming took off 4 bases at V and 5 bases at J, with 14 bases between the two ends. The V gene's germline CDR1 is KGHSH and CDR2 LQKENI. CDR3: CASSHQPENYGYTF. The CDR3 coding sequence is TGTGCCAGCTCACACCAACCAGAAAATTATGGCTACACCTTC.

V gene TRBV4-3 combines with J gene TRBJ2-5; 7 positions match TRBD1. Germline lookup yields CDR1 LGHNA and CDR2 YSLEER. The CDR3 has 14 amino acids. The J segment lost 4 bases and the V segment lost 1 base, leaving 3 bases of the junction unmatched. Here the CDR3 reads CASSQGTGRETQYF. As DNA, the CDR3 is TGCGCCAGCAGCCAAGGGACAGGTCGAGAGACCCAGTACTTC.

This clone appeared a few times. The V and J genes are TRBV12-3 or TRBV12-4 and TRBJ2-7, with TRBD1 matching 7 bases. The trim removed 6 bases at V and 6 bases at J, leaving 2 bases unmatched. The CDR3 extends over 11 amino acids. The DNA for the CDR3 is TGTGCCAGCAGGACAGGGAGCGAGCAGTACTTC. This encodes CASRTGSEQYF.

V is TRBV7-9 and J is TRBJ2-7, with 9 positions matching TRBD2. Germline CDR1 and CDR2: SEHNR and FQNEAQ (reference sequence). The length of the CDR3 is 16 residues. Trimming at V came to 1 base and at J to 5 bases, leaving 9 bases not matched to a gene. CDR3 residues: CASSLGGLAGIDEQYF. The CDR3 DNA reads as TGTGCCAGCAGCTTAGGAGGGCTAGCGGGAATCGACGAGCAGTACTTC.